This T cell receptor (beta chain) was recovered during a study of T cell repertoires in cytomegalovirus infection. Findings and caveats of the study: Across the ex vivo response, the dominant clonotypes were HLA-C-restricted CMV-specific TCR beta clonotypes. Summed public TCR beta family frequency identified CMV carriers bearing the relevant HLA.

TCRdb reprocessed the reads with MiXCR, giving one entry per CDR3 protein. The sample includes about 310,000 distinct CDR3 sequences, roughly 25% of them seen just once. This CDR3 is 18 amino acids long. The J segment lost 1 base and the V segment lost 0 bases, leaving 8 bases of the junction unmatched. Looked up from germline, CDR1 is LNHNV and CDR2 is YYDKDF (reference sequence). A word on this clonotype: Its target is unknown.

The sequencing here drew on cultured PBMCs, taken from culture after CMV antigen stimulation. This receptor was taken from a human donor in good health (CMV status not recorded). Some clones in this sample may be carry-over from other donors' samples. The chain uses TRBV15 and TRBJ1-1; 10 bases map to TRBD1. DNA of the CDR3: TGTGCCACCAGCAGAGATCACGGGACAGGGGAACCGAACACTGAAGCTTTCTTT. This gives the protein CATSRDHGTGEPNTEAFF.